These 10 T cell receptor beta chains came from one sample sequenced in a study of the immune and genomic landscape of osteosarcoma (dated by TCRdb to 2020 to 2021). Libraries were built with the immunoSEQ multiplex PCR assay. TCRdb stores this immuneACCESS table with in-frame sequences only. Part of the clones is absent; in the studies checked, under half of the shortfall reflects unresolved V genes, and no reason is known for the rest. This sample holds about 6,200 clones; 60% to 80% were observed only once. About 15% of the sample is taken by the ten largest. The specimens were post-treatment primary, local recurrence and metastasis tumors obtained from patients with a poor prognosis. The sample was osteosarcoma tumor tissue from the lung. These receptor sequences come from a human donor with osteosarcoma.

This chain links TRBV19 with TRBJ2-2; 8 positions agree with TRBD1. V shed 6 bases, J shed 6 bases, and the junction held 3 bases outside the gene matches. Looked up from germline, CDR1 is LNHDA and CDR2 is SQIVND (reference sequence). The CDR3 is 13 amino acids. DNA for the CDR3: TGTGCCAGTAGCGTACAGGGGGCCGGGGAGCTGTTTTTT. It translates to CASSVQGAGELFF.

V is TRBV4-3 and J is TRBJ2-1; D is unresolved. This CDR3 contains 13 residues. Germline V gene sequence: CDR1 LGHNA, CDR2 YSLEER. Trimming removed 2 bases from V and 9 bases from J, with 11 bases in between. The CDR3 bases are TGCGCCAGCAGCCAACTCTTTGGCGGTGAGCAGTTCTTC. Its protein product is CASSQLFGGEQFF.

This clone has a handful of counts. This chain joins TRBV30 and TRBJ1-1; TRBD1 might be the D (5 bases). Germline lookup yields CDR1 GTSNPN and CDR2 SVGIG (reference sequence). V was cut by 3 bases and J by 5 bases, with 13 bases left in between. The CDR3 runs 13 residues. The DNA of the CDR3 is TGTGCCTGGAGCCGTGGGACTACGACTGAAGCTTTCTTT. Translated, it gives CAWSRGTTTEAFF.

This sequence joins TRBV5-6 and TRBJ1-2; D gene unclear. V lost 1 base, J lost 8 bases, and 12 bases lay in between. The CDR3 is 13 residues long. Germline V CDR1 and CDR2: SGHDT, YYEEEE. As DNA, the CDR3 is TGTGCCAGCAGCTTGACTGGAGGGAGCGGCTACACCTTC. This sequence encodes CASSLTGGSGYTF.

V is TRBV28 and J is TRBJ2-1; D is undetermined. Germline-derived CDR1 and CDR2 are MDHEN and SYDVKM. V was pared by 7 bases and J by 4 bases, with 17 bases between. The CDR3 covers 15 residues. The CDR3 DNA follows: TGTGCCAGCATGGTAATCAGCGTTGGATACAATGAGCAGTTCTTC. Its protein is CASMVISVGYNEQFF.

This chain uses TRBV6-1 with TRBJ1-1, with D perhaps TRBD1 (6 bases). CDR3 length: 15 residues. The V and J ends lost 7 bases and 7 bases respectively, with 22 bases between them. Germline loops: CDR1 MNHNS, CDR2 SASEGT. CDR3 sequence reads: CASIPKTGGSFEAFF. CDR3 DNA: TGTGCCAGCATCCCTAAAACCGGGGGCTCCTTTGAAGCTTTCTTT.

This clone was counted between two and nine times. V usage is TRBV7-8 and J usage is TRBJ2-4; D is ambiguous. Trimming removed 5 bases from V and 3 bases from J, with 8 bases in between. Looked up from germline, CDR1 is SGHVS and CDR2 is FQNEAQ. This CDR3 comprises 13 residues. CDR3 region: CASSPIGKNIQYF. The CDR3, as DNA: TGTGCCAGCAGCCCCATTGGCAAAAACATTCAGTACTTC. Full variable domain (outside the CDR3, taken from reference TRBV7-8 and TRBJ2-4): GAGVSQSPRYKVAKRGQDVALRCDPISGHVSLFWYQQALGQGPEFLTYFQNEAQLDKSGLPSDRFFAERPEGSVSTLKIQRTQQEDSAVYLCASSPIGKNIQYFGAGTRLSVL.

The table lists this clone with a count of one. This chain connects TRBV27 to TRBJ1-2; a weak D match, TRBD1 (5 bases). The CDR3 totals 14 residues. The germline CDR1 and CDR2 sequences are MNHEY and SMNVEV (reference sequence). V lost 2 bases and J 4 bases, leaving 11 bases between the germline ends. CDR3: CASSLGGIPYGYTF. For the CDR3, the DNA is TGTGCCAGCAGTTTAGGGGGGATTCCCTATGGCTACACCTTC.

The rearrangement joins TRBV15 to TRBJ2-1; D may be TRBD1 (5 bases). The CDR3 spans 13 residues. Trimming removed 7 bases at V and 5 bases at J, with 12 bases between. Germline V gene data show CDR1 as LNHNV and CDR2 as YYDKDF (reference sequence). DNA for the CDR3: TGTGCCACCATCCAGGGAACAAACAATGAGCAGTTCTTC. It translates to CATIQGTNNEQFF. The variable domain in full, completed from reference TRBV15 and TRBJ2-1, reads DAMVIQNPRYQVTQFGKPVTLSCSQTLNHNVMYWYQQKSSQAPKLLFHYYDKDFNNEADTPDNFQSRRPNTSFCFLDIRSPGLGDTAMYLCATIQGTNNEQFFGPGTRLTVL.

This clone was detected once. This chain connects TRBV13 to TRBJ1-4; D not resolved. Germline loops: CDR1 PRHDT, CDR2 FYEKMQ (reference sequence). This CDR3 region has 11 residues. V lost 4 bases to trimming and J lost 3 bases, with 0 bases between them. The CDR3 region has the DNA TGTGCCAGCAGCTCTAATGAAAAACTGTTTTTT. Its protein is CASSSNEKLFF.